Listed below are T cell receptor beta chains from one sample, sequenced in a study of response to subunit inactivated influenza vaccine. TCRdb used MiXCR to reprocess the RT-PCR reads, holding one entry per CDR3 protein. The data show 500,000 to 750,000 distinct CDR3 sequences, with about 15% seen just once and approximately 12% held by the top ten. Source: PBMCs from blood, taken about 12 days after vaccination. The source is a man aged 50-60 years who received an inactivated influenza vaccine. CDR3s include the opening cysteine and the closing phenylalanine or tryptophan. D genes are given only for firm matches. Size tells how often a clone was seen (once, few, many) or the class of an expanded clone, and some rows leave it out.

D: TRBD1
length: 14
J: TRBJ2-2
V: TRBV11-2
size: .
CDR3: CASSTRQGAGELFF
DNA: TGTGCCAGCAGCACACGACAGGGAGCCGGGGAGCTGTTTTTT

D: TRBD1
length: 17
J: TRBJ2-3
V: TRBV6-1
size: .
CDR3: CASSEAWTGTSTDTQYF
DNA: TGTGCCAGCAGTGAAGCTTGGACAGGCACTAGCACAGATACGCAGTATTTT

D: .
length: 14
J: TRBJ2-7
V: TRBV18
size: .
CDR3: CASSPPLQSHEQYF
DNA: TGTGCCAGCTCACCACCGTTACAGAGCCACGAGCAGTACTTC

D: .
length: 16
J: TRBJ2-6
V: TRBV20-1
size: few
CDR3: CSARDRRRGGANVLTF
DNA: TGCAGTGCTAGAGATCGACGGCGGGGAGGGGCCAACGTCCTGACTTTC

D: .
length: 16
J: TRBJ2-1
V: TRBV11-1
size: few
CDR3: CASSLALNPGYNEQFF
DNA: TGTGCCAGCAGCTTAGCGCTAAATCCAGGATACAATGAGCAGTTCTTC

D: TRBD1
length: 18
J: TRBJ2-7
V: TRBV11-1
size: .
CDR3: CASSLPPGTGGTRGEQYF
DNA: TGTGCCAGCAGCTTACCACCGGGGACAGGAGGGACAAGGGGCGAGCAGTACTTC

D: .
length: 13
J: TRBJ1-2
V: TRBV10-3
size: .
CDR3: CAINEETNYGYTF
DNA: TGTGCCATCAATGAGGAAACTAACTATGGCTACACCTTC

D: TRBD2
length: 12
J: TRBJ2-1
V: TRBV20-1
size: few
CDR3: CSLGLNYNEQFF
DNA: TGCAGTTTGGGACTAAACTACAATGAGCAGTTCTTC

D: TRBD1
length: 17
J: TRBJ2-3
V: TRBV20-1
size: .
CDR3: CSAYDGIRGIGTDTQYF
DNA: TGCAGTGCCTATGACGGGATCAGGGGGATTGGGACAGATACGCAGTATTTT

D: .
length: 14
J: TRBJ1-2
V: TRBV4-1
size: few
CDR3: CASSPGTINYGYTF
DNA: TGCGCCAGCAGCCCAGGGACGATCAACTATGGCTACACCTTC

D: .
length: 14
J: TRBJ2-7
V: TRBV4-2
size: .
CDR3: CASSHWEAHYEQYF
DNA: TGTGCCAGCAGCCACTGGGAAGCACACTACGAGCAGTACTTC

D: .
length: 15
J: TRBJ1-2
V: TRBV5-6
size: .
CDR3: CASSLRRVANYGYTF
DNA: TGTGCCAGCAGCTTGAGGAGGGTGGCGAACTATGGCTACACCTTC

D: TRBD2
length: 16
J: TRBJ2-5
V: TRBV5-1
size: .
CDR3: CASSPGSGGLRETQYF
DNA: TGCGCCAGCAGTCCGGGATCGGGAGGTTTACGAGAGACCCAGTACTTC

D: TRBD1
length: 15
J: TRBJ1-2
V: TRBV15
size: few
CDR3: CATSARTGDFYGYTF
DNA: TGTGCCACCAGCGCCCGGACAGGGGACTTCTATGGCTACACCTTC

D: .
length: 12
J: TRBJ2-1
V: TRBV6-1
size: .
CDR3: CASTPGWNEQFF
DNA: TGTGCCAGCACACCAGGCTGGAATGAGCAGTTCTTC

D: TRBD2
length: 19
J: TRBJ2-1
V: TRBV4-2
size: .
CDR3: CASSQDPIAGGGLYNEQFF
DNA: TGTGCCAGCAGCCAAGATCCTATAGCGGGAGGTGGTCTATACAATGAGCAGTTCTTC

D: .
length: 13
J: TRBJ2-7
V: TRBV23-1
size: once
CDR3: CASRDSWTYEQYF
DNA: TGCGCCAGCAGGGACAGCTGGACCTACGAGCAGTACTTC

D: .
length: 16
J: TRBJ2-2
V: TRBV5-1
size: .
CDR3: CASRQGVGQNTGELFF
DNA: TGCGCCAGCAGACAGGGAGTTGGACAGAACACCGGGGAGCTGTTTTTT

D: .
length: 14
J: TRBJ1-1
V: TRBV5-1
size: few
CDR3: CASSLDARGTEAFF
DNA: TGCGCCAGCAGCCTGGACGCGAGGGGCACTGAAGCTTTCTTT

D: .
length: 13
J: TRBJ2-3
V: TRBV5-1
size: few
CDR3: CASSPNLPDTQYF
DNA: TGCGCCAGCAGCCCTAACTTACCCGATACGCAGTATTTT

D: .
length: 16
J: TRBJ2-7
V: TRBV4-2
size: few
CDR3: CASSQEVSSEVYEQYF
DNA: TGTGCCAGCAGCCAAGAGGTGTCTAGCGAAGTCTACGAGCAGTACTTC

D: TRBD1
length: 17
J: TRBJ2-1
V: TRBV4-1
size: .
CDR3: CASSQPRGQSTYNEQFF
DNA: TGCGCCAGCAGCCAACCTAGGGGACAGTCCACCTACAATGAGCAGTTCTTC

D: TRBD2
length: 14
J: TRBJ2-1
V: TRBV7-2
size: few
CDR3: CASSSAGLAGEQFF
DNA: TGTGCCAGCAGCTCCGCAGGACTAGCGGGTGAGCAGTTCTTC

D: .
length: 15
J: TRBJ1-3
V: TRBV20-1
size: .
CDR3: CSARGPGVSGNTIYF
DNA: TGCAGTGCTAGGGGGCCAGGGGTGTCCGGAAACACCATATATTTT

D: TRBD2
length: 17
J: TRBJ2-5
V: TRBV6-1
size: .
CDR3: CASSRRGLAGFQETQYF
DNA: TGTGCCAGCAGCCGAAGGGGCCTAGCGGGTTTCCAAGAGACCCAGTACTTC

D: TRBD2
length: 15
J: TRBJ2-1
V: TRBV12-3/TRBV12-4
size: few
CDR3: CASSGSPGGRLEQFF
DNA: TGTGCCAGCAGTGGATCCCCGGGGGGGCGTCTTGAGCAGTTCTTC

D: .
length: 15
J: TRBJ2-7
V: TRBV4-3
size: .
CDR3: CASSQDRGLSYEQYF
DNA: TGCGCCAGCAGCCAAGATCGGGGCCTGTCCTACGAGCAGTACTTC

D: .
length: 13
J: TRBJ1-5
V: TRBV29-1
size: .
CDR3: CSVEAQSNQPQHF
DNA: TGCAGCGTTGAGGCGCAGAGCAATCAGCCCCAGCATTTT

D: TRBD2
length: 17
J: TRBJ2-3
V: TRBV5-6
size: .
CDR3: CASSPRGLAGNTDTQYF
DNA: TGTGCCAGCAGCCCTAGAGGACTAGCGGGGAACACAGATACGCAGTATTTT

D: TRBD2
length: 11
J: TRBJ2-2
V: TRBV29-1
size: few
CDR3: CSGLANGELFF
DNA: TGCAGCGGACTAGCGAACGGGGAGCTGTTTTTT

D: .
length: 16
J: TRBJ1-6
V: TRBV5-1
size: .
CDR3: CASSLEGGSYNSPLHF
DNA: TGCGCCAGCAGCTTGGAGGGGGGCTCCTATAATTCACCCCTCCACTTT

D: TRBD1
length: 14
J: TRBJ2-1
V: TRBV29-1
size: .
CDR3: CSVIDRGLFDEQFF
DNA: TGCAGCGTTATTGACAGGGGGCTTTTTGATGAGCAGTTCTTC

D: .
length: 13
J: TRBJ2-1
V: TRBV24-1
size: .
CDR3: CATSDPKWDEQFF
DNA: TGTGCCACCAGTGACCCGAAGTGGGATGAGCAGTTCTTC

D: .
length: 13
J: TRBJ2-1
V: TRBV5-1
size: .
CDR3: CASSFRGSSEQFF
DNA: TGCGCCAGCAGCTTCCGAGGGAGTAGTGAGCAGTTCTTC

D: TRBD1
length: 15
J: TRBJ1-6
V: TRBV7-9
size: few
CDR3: CASSFEVQGDSPLHF
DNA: TGTGCCAGCAGCTTTGAGGTACAGGGGGATTCACCCCTCCACTTT

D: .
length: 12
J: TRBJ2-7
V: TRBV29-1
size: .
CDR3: CSVENDIYEQYF
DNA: TGCAGCGTTGAAAATGACATCTACGAGCAGTACTTC

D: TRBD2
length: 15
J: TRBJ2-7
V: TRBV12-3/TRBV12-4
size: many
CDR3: CASSSPGLGRVEQYF
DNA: TGTGCCAGCAGTTCCCCGGGACTAGGTCGTGTAGAGCAGTACTTC

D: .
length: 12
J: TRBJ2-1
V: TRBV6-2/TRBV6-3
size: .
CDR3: CASSYGGLILFF
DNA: TGTGCCAGCAGTTATGGGGGACTTATCCTGTTCTTC

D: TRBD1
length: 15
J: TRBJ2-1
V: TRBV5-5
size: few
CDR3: CASRPGTGPYNEQFF
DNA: TGTGCCAGCAGGCCCGGGACAGGGCCCTACAATGAGCAGTTCTTC

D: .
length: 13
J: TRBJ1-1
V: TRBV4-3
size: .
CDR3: CASSQEVGTEAFF
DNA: TGCGCCAGCAGCCAAGAAGTCGGCACTGAAGCTTTCTTT

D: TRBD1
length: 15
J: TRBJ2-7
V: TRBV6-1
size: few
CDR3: CASRDRGASSYEQYF
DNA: TGTGCCAGCAGGGACAGGGGGGCTAGCTCCTACGAGCAGTACTTC

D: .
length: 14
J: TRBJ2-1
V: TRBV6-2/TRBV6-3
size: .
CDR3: CASLERKGYNEQFF
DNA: TGTGCCAGCCTAGAACGGAAGGGCTACAATGAGCAGTTCTTC

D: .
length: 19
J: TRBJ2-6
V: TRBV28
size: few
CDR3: CASSPFWGGGIAGANVLTF
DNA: TGTGCCAGCAGTCCCTTCTGGGGAGGGGGAATCGCTGGGGCCAACGTCCTGACTTTC

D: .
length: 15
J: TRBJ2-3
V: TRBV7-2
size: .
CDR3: CASREGGVSTDTQYF
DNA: TGTGCCAGCAGGGAGGGGGGAGTAAGCACAGATACGCAGTATTTT

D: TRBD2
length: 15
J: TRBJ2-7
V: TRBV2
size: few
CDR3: CASSEGAGGPREQYF
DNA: TGTGCCAGCAGTGAAGGGGCGGGGGGGCCGCGCGAGCAGTACTTC

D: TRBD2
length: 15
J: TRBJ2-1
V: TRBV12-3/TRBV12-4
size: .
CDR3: CASSWGGTFFNEQFF
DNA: TGTGCCAGCAGTTGGGGGGGTACTTTTTTCAATGAGCAGTTCTTC